Presented here are 13 T cell receptor beta chains from one specimen sequenced in a study of STAT5B mutations in CD4+ large granular lymphocyte leukemia. Here immunoSEQ multiplex PCR was the method, and the copy in TCRdb shows in-frame clones only, minus some. Of about 34,000 clones in the sample, over 65% were seen once. Sequenced sample: CD4+ T cells from blood buffy coats. These receptors all come from a human donor in good health.

This clone has more than one count but fewer than ten. The chain couples TRBV11-3 to TRBJ2-3; a weak D match, TRBD1 (5 bases). Germline-derived CDR1 and CDR2 are SGHNT and YENEEA. V gave up 2 bases and J gave up 4 bases, with 19 bases separating them. CDR3 length equals 17 residues. The CDR3 here is CASSLTVWGAGPDTQYF. For the CDR3, the DNA is TGTGCCAGCAGCTTAACAGTATGGGGCGCCGGCCCAGATACGCAGTATTTT.

The V gene is TRBV7-9, the J gene TRBJ2-7, with 11 bases fitting TRBD1. The germline V gene encodes CDR1 SEHNR and CDR2 FQNEAQ (reference sequence). The V and J ends lost 6 bases and 1 base, in that order; junction bases with no gene match: 11. The CDR3 consists of 17 residues. CDR3 bases: TGTGCCAGCAGACCAGAAACCGGGACAGGGGGTTCCTACGAGCAGTACTTC. Translation: CASRPETGTGGSYEQYF.

This clone was detected a few times. The rearrangement uses TRBV12-5 and TRBJ1-5; D uncertain. This CDR3 is 12 amino acids long. Germline V lookup: CDR1 LGHNT, CDR2 FRNRAP. The V gene lost 5 bases and the J gene lost 9 bases, with 11 bases spanning the gap. The CDR3 coding sequence is TGTGCTAGTGGTCCGTCCGTTGGGCCCCAGCATTTT. Its protein product is CASGPSVGPQHF.

This clone has only a few counts. This chain uses TRBV19 with TRBJ1-1, with D uncertain. Trimming removed 6 bases at V and 0 bases at J, with 14 bases between. This CDR3 has 15 amino acids. Germline lookup yields CDR1 LNHDA and CDR2 SQIVND (reference sequence). The CDR3 nucleotides read TGTGCCAGTAGGCCAACTGGGTCCCTGAACACTGAAGCTTTCTTT. It codes for CASRPTGSLNTEAFF.

This clone came up a few times. The chain joins TRBV7-2 to TRBJ1-1; D is unclear. Germline loops: CDR1 SGHTA, CDR2 FQGNSA. The CDR3 loop spans 13 amino acids. V dropped 7 bases and J dropped 7 bases, with 16 bases sitting between them. The CDR3 DNA sequence: TGTGCCAGCACCACCCCGGGTTTGAGTGAAGCTTTCTTT. It encodes CASTTPGLSEAFF. The full variable domain, rest sourced from reference TRBV7-2 and TRBJ1-1, is GAGVSQSPSNKVTEKGKDVELRCDPISGHTALYWYRQSLGQGLEFLIYFQGNSAPDKSGLPSDRFSAERTGGSVSTLTIQRTQQEDSAVYLCASTTPGLSEAFFGQGTRLTVV.

This chain connects TRBV6-1 to TRBJ2-5; unclear D gene. The CDR3 consists of 11 residues. Germline values: CDR1 MNHNS, CDR2 SASEGT. Trimming pared 1 base from V and 5 bases from J, leaving 2 bases between. CDR3 protein: CASSEGETQYF. The CDR3 DNA sequence: TGTGCCAGCAGTGAAGGGGAGACCCAGTACTTC.

The rearrangement uses TRBV11-1 and TRBJ1-2; possible D gene TRBD1, 5 bases. The CDR3 is made up of 13 amino acids. CDR1 and CDR2 (germline): SGHAT, FQDESV (reference sequence). V dropped 2 bases and J dropped 7 bases, with 11 bases sitting between them. CDR3 residues: CASSLYQGSGYTF. The CDR3 DNA reads as TGTGCCAGCAGCTTATACCAGGGCTCTGGCTACACCTTC.

In this sample, this clone turned up once. The rearrangement joins TRBV5-6 to TRBJ2-3, with 11 bases matching TRBD2. The CDR3 totals 14 residues. J gave up 6 bases and V 3 bases, and 3 bases lay outside the gene matches. Germline-derived CDR1 and CDR2 are SGHDT and YYEEEE. This CDR3 reads CASSSSGGMDTQYF. The CDR3 nucleotides are TGTGCCAGCAGCTCTAGCGGGGGGATGGATACGCAGTATTTT.

V gene TRBV11-2 combines with J gene TRBJ2-7; TRBD2 matches 7 bases. Germline trimming cut 6 bases from V and 4 bases from J; bases unmatched to any gene: 0. The CDR3 totals 11 residues. Germline values: CDR1 SGHAT, CDR2 FQNNGV. The CDR3 here is CASRGGYEQYF. The DNA for the CDR3 is TGTGCCAGCAGGGGGGGGTACGAGCAGTACTTC.

The chain combines TRBV11-3 with TRBJ2-1, with D perhaps assigned TRBD1 or TRBD2 (5 bases each). The length of the CDR3 is 16 residues. Per the germline V gene, CDR1 is SGHNT and CDR2 is YENEEA. V lost 5 bases to trimming and J lost 7 bases, with 21 bases between them. In DNA form, the CDR3 reads TGTGCCAGCAGCGTTACGTCAGGGAGTGGCAGAAATGAGCAGTTCTTC. Translation gives CASSVTSGSGRNEQFF.

This clone ranks as medium-sized. This chain connects TRBV7-9 to TRBJ1-2, with D possibly being TRBD1 (5 bases). The CDR3 is 14 amino acids. Trimming removed 7 bases from V and 2 bases from J, with 14 bases in between. Per germline, CDR1 SEHNR and CDR2 FQNEAQ (reference sequence). The CDR3 DNA reads as TGTGCCAGCACCCCCCCGGGGGGAAACTATGGCTACACCTTC. Translation gives CASTPPGGNYGYTF.

The CDR3 is CASSVASGGASNEQFF. CDR3 in DNA: TGTGCCAGCAGCGTAGCCAGCGGGGGGGCCAGCAATGAGCAGTTCTTC. V gene TRBV9 combines with J gene TRBJ2-1, with 10 positions matching TRBD2. The CDR3 has 16 residues. The ends lost 0 bases at V and 6 bases at J; junction bases unmatched: 6. Looked up from germline, CDR1 is SGDLS and CDR2 is YYNGEE.

This chain connects TRBV18 to TRBJ1-3; the match to TRBD1 covers 9 bases. The CDR3 consists of 15 residues. Trimming removed 6 bases from V and 6 bases from J; junction bases left unmatched: 9. Germline CDR1 and CDR2: KGHSH and LQKENI. CDR3 protein: CASSQAGTGQNTIYF. The CDR3 nucleotides are TGTGCCAGCTCTCAAGCCGGGACAGGGCAAAACACCATATATTTT.